Listed below are T cell receptor beta chains from one sample, sequenced in a study of CD8 T cells in ankylosing spondylitis. TCRdb re-derived calls from the 5' RACE reads in MiXCR, one entry per CDR3 protein. The sample has some 200,000 distinct CDR3 sequences, about 7% seen once; the top ten hold 12% to 15%. The sequencing sample was made of blood, either unsorted or a sorted T cell fraction (not recorded which). Every receptor here comes from a male donor with ankylosing spondylitis. CDR3s include the opening cysteine and the closing phenylalanine or tryptophan. The order of the fields is V gene, J gene, CDR3 protein.

v_gene: TRBV3-1
j_gene: TRBJ2-1
CDR3aa: CASSQYRWTYNEQFF

v_gene: TRBV5-1
j_gene: TRBJ1-2
CDR3aa: CASSLGRDSIF

v_gene: TRBV18
j_gene: TRBJ2-1
CDR3aa: CASSPPTGGEQFF

v_gene: TRBV20-1
j_gene: TRBJ2-1
CDR3aa: CSARDRDAGTTYNEQFF

v_gene: TRBV5-1
j_gene: TRBJ2-7
CDR3aa: CASSWGRTYEQYF

v_gene: TRBV12-3/TRBV12-4
j_gene: TRBJ2-5
CDR3aa: CASSLGGRGRETQYF

v_gene: TRBV15
j_gene: TRBJ2-3
CDR3aa: CATSRDEVRRTDTQYF

v_gene: TRBV12-3/TRBV12-4
j_gene: TRBJ2-2
CDR3aa: CASSLSGISGELFF

v_gene: TRBV7-8
j_gene: TRBJ2-1
CDR3aa: CASSLAGEGQDNEQFF

v_gene: TRBV28
j_gene: TRBJ2-1
CDR3aa: CASSLLGRTSYNEQFF

v_gene: TRBV6-5
j_gene: TRBJ2-3
CDR3aa: CASSYSIYSTDTQYF

v_gene: TRBV9
j_gene: TRBJ2-5
CDR3aa: CASSVGPAQETQYF

v_gene: TRBV28
j_gene: TRBJ2-4
CDR3aa: CASRPPQGIAAKNIQYF

v_gene: TRBV7-9
j_gene: TRBJ1-1
CDR3aa: CASSFTDWDGRNTEAFF

v_gene: TRBV12-3/TRBV12-4
j_gene: TRBJ1-6
CDR3aa: CASRRAPRVGSSYNSPLHF

v_gene: TRBV6-5
j_gene: TRBJ1-1
CDR3aa: CASSSVDRGNTEAFF

v_gene: TRBV20-1
j_gene: TRBJ2-4
CDR3aa: CSARVGWEGADDIQYF

v_gene: TRBV4-1
j_gene: TRBJ1-2
CDR3aa: CASSHRTGGNGYTF

v_gene: TRBV27
j_gene: TRBJ2-2
CDR3aa: CASSPLPGGPGNTGELFF

v_gene: TRBV15
j_gene: TRBJ2-6
CDR3aa: CATSRDLTDVGLIIGANVLTF

v_gene: TRBV5-1
j_gene: TRBJ1-1
CDR3aa: CASRALGRTNTEAFF

v_gene: TRBV4-3
j_gene: TRBJ2-3
CDR3aa: CASSLLAGAGTDTQYF

v_gene: TRBV19
j_gene: TRBJ1-2
CDR3aa: CASSIEGGGYGYTF

v_gene: TRBV2
j_gene: TRBJ2-2
CDR3aa: CASKDRDTNTGELFF

v_gene: TRBV11-2
j_gene: TRBJ1-1
CDR3aa: CASRGRNTEAFF

v_gene: TRBV7-6
j_gene: TRBJ2-5
CDR3aa: CASSLDGRGRVETQYF

v_gene: TRBV7-9
j_gene: TRBJ1-2
CDR3aa: CASSSGTQGEDYGYTF

v_gene: TRBV11-3
j_gene: TRBJ2-5
CDR3aa: CASSRRTGGVETQYF

v_gene: TRBV18
j_gene: TRBJ2-7
CDR3aa: CASSPPRAATYEQYF

v_gene: TRBV7-9
j_gene: TRBJ1-6
CDR3aa: CASSRRWGDLRASPLHF

v_gene: TRBV4-2
j_gene: TRBJ2-1
CDR3aa: CASSQDRWGGEQFF

v_gene: TRBV6-1
j_gene: TRBJ1-1
CDR3aa: CASTQGVRTEAFF

v_gene: TRBV20-1
j_gene: TRBJ2-7
CDR3aa: CSARDPRQDLRAEQYF

v_gene: TRBV7-2
j_gene: TRBJ1-5
CDR3aa: CASSVGTEIQPQHF

v_gene: TRBV28
j_gene: TRBJ2-7
CDR3aa: CASSSAGTPAYEQYF

v_gene: TRBV24-1
j_gene: TRBJ2-1
CDR3aa: CATSDGLGEQFF

v_gene: TRBV20-1
j_gene: TRBJ1-5
CDR3aa: CSLKEGQYSNQPQHF

v_gene: TRBV2
j_gene: TRBJ2-7
CDR3aa: CASSEVILGGGNSYEQYF

v_gene: TRBV14
j_gene: TRBJ2-5
CDR3aa: CASSRGQYQETQYF

v_gene: TRBV28
j_gene: TRBJ2-7
CDR3aa: CASRTLGSYEQYF

v_gene: TRBV12-3/TRBV12-4
j_gene: TRBJ2-1
CDR3aa: CASSFMAEEQFF

v_gene: TRBV7-9
j_gene: TRBJ2-3
CDR3aa: CASRPMTGLQYF

v_gene: TRBV28
j_gene: TRBJ2-7
CDR3aa: CASSSRGPNYEQYF

v_gene: TRBV7-2
j_gene: TRBJ2-7
CDR3aa: CASSLEGGRVNEQYF

v_gene: TRBV5-5
j_gene: TRBJ1-2
CDR3aa: CASSLAMRSFDYGYTF

v_gene: TRBV10-3
j_gene: TRBJ2-5
CDR3aa: CAISGREETQYF

v_gene: TRBV4-3
j_gene: TRBJ2-1
CDR3aa: CASSQDGGRRYNEQFF

v_gene: TRBV5-1
j_gene: TRBJ2-7
CDR3aa: CASSLDVPGKAYEQYF

v_gene: TRBV28
j_gene: TRBJ2-1
CDR3aa: CASSFRGSYNEQFF

v_gene: TRBV27
j_gene: TRBJ2-2
CDR3aa: CASSLWSGQGYTGELFF

v_gene: TRBV25-1
j_gene: TRBJ2-5
CDR3aa: CASSTPPTQYF

v_gene: TRBV29-1
j_gene: TRBJ2-3
CDR3aa: CSAITGGIGTDTQYF